These 28 T cell receptor beta chains were all obtained from the same sample, sequenced in a study of OX40 agonist ivuxolimab in advanced cancers. TCRdb's table, derived via immunoSEQ multiplex PCR, lists solely in-frame clones and lacks some. The table has 65,000 or so clones, roughly 84% seen once. Sample: CD4+ or CD8+ T cells sorted from blood, taken in a trial of the OX40 agonist ivuxolimab. The receptors were gathered from an adult with an advanced solid tumor such as melanoma, head and neck, liver or kidney cancer.

The genes are TRBV6-1 and TRBJ2-1; no clear D gene. The CDR3 consists of 14 residues. Germline lookup yields CDR1 MNHNS and CDR2 SASEGT. V lost 8 bases to trimming and J lost 9 bases, with 20 bases between them. In nucleotides, the CDR3 is TGTGCCAGCGAAGTTTTCCTTTCGGGTCCTGAGCAGTTCTTC. It specifies CASEVFLSGPEQFF.

This clone was recorded only once. V and J are TRBV5-1 and TRBJ2-1; 16 bases line up with TRBD2. CDR3 size: 19 residues. Trimming took 3 bases from V and 2 from J; bases not matched to a gene: 8. Germline assignment: CDR1 SGHRS and CDR2 YFSETQ. CDR3 protein: CASSSMGLAGGPAYNEQFF. CDR3 nucleotides: TGCGCCAGCAGCTCAATGGGACTAGCGGGAGGGCCGGCCTACAATGAGCAGTTCTTC.

The chain links TRBV28 to TRBJ2-6; D might be TRBD1 (6 bases). The CDR3 extends over 17 amino acids. Per the germline V gene, CDR1 is MDHEN and CDR2 is SYDVKM. The V end lost 2 bases, the J end lost 3 bases, and 14 bases lay between the germline ends. The CDR3 DNA follows: TGTGCCAGCAGTTTAGGATACAGGGTCTTTGGGGCCAACGTCCTGACTTTC. This sequence encodes CASSLGYRVFGANVLTF. Looking up the rest from reference TRBV28 and TRBJ2-6 gives the full variable domain: DVKVTQSSRYLVKRTGEKVFLECVQDMDHENMFWYRQDPGLGLRLIYFSYDVKMKEKGDIPEGYSVSREKKERFSLILESASTNQTSMYLCASSLGYRVFGANVLTFGAGSRLTVL.

The V call is TRBV6-5, the J call TRBJ1-1, with a weak D call TRBD1 (5 bases). The CDR3 is made up of 12 amino acids. V was cut by 6 bases and J by 5 bases, with 10 bases left in between. In germline, CDR1 is MNHEY, CDR2 SVGAGI. CDR3: CASRGLLTEAFF. In DNA form, the CDR3 reads TGTGCCAGCAGGGGACTCTTGACTGAAGCTTTCTTT.

The chain carries TRBV5-1 and TRBJ1-4; the match to TRBD1 covers 11 bases. V lost 2 bases to trimming and J lost 8 bases; unmatched junction nucleotides: 5. CDR1 SGHRS and CDR2 YFSETQ come from the germline V gene. The CDR3 length is 15 residues. DNA for the CDR3: TGCGCCAGCAGCTTTGCCGGGGACAGGGGGGAAAAACTGTTTTTT. It yields the protein CASSFAGDRGEKLFF.

This chain joins TRBV6-4 and TRBJ2-2, with D unresolved. Deletions cut 5 bases from V and 0 bases from J, with 16 bases between. The CDR3 spans 17 residues. CDR1 MRHNA and CDR2 SNTAGT come from the germline V gene. CDR3 sequence reads: CASSPEKSVSNTGELFF. CDR3 in DNA: TGTGCCAGCAGTCCCGAAAAGTCTGTATCGAACACCGGGGAGCTGTTTTTT.

The gene calls are TRBV10-3 and TRBJ1-1, with D uncertain. Germline V CDR1 and CDR2: ENHRY, SYGVKD. V lost 8 bases, J lost 1 base, and 11 bases lay in between. This CDR3 is 13 amino acids long. The CDR3, as DNA: TGTGCCATCCGCTTTCCCGGGAACACTGAAGCTTTCTTT. The encoded protein is CAIRFPGNTEAFF.

This rearrangement joins TRBV11-2 to TRBJ2-2; 10 nucleotides match TRBD2. Trimming removed 6 bases from V and 2 bases from J; junction bases left unmatched: 15. The CDR3 loop spans 19 amino acids. Germline loops: CDR1 SGHAT, CDR2 FQNNGV. CDR3 nucleotides: TGTGCCAGCAGGTCGCCGAGACCTAGCGGGAGAATTAACACCGGGGAGCTGTTTTTT. It yields the protein CASRSPRPSGRINTGELFF.

The rearrangement links TRBV7-6 to TRBJ2-7, with 16 bases fitting TRBD2. The CDR3 loop spans 20 amino acids. J lost 1 base, V lost 5 bases, and 14 bases had no gene match. Per the germline V gene, CDR1 is SGHVS and CDR2 is FNYEAQ. The DNA of the CDR3 is TGTGCCAGCAGCAGGGGGGTTTATGGGACTAGCGGGAGGGAGTCCTACGAGCAGTACTTC. Translating it yields CASSRGVYGTSGRESYEQYF.

This clone has only a few counts. This rearrangement joins TRBV6-1 to TRBJ1-5; TRBD1 might be the D (6 bases). The germline CDR1 and CDR2 sequences are MNHNS and SASEGT. The CDR3 is 16 amino acids. The V and J ends lost 2 bases and 2 bases respectively, with 13 bases between them. CDR3 protein: CASSETGGAGNQPQHF. The DNA of the CDR3 is TGTGCCAGCAGTGAAACGGGGGGCGCAGGCAATCAGCCCCAGCATTTT.

The chain is built from TRBV19 and TRBJ2-5; no definite D call. The germline gives CDR1 LNHDA, CDR2 SQIVND (reference sequence). The V end lost 6 bases, the J end lost 0 bases, and 8 bases lay between the germline ends. The CDR3 contains 13 residues. This CDR3 reads CASRASDQETQYF. In nucleotides, the CDR3 is TGTGCCAGTAGGGCGAGCGACCAAGAGACCCAGTACTTC.

V usage is TRBV10-3 and J usage is TRBJ2-4, with TRBD1 matching over 7 bases. With 10 bases clipped from V and 2 bases from J, the junction kept 11 bases outside the gene matches. Germline V gene data show CDR1 as ENHRY and CDR2 as SYGVKD. CDR3 length: 15 amino acids. CDR3 nucleotides: TGTGCCACCTCTCATACAGGGGACACCAAAAACATTCAGTACTTC. As protein: CATSHTGDTKNIQYF.

This chain connects TRBV5-6 to TRBJ2-7; D is possibly TRBD1 (6 bases). There are 15 residues in the CDR3. The ends were cut back, 0 bases at V and 0 bases at J, with 10 bases in the middle. Germline CDR1 reads SGHDT; CDR2 reads YYEEEE. The DNA of the CDR3 is TGTGCCAGCAGCTTGGCAACAGGGCACTCCTACGAGCAGTACTTC. It translates to CASSLATGHSYEQYF.

The rearrangement links TRBV5-4 to TRBJ2-7; D is possibly TRBD2 (7 bases). Trimming removed 4 bases at V and 2 bases at J, with 16 bases between. This CDR3 spans 15 amino acids. Germline V gene lookup returns CDR1 SGHNT and CDR2 YYREEE (reference sequence). The CDR3 DNA reads TGTGCCAGCAGCCCGAGGGGGGGAGTCACCTACGAGCAGTACTTC. It encodes CASSPRGGVTYEQYF.

In this sample, this clone turned up a few times. V is TRBV18 and J is TRBJ2-7; D remains unclear. The V gene's germline CDR1 is KGHSH and CDR2 LQKENI. V lost 2 bases and J lost 5, with 16 bases in between. CDR3 length equals 15 residues. DNA of the CDR3: TGTGCCAGCTCACCAAGTGGGGTAATCGCCCACGAGCAGTACTTC. It yields the protein CASSPSGVIAHEQYF.

This chain connects TRBV7-8 to TRBJ2-3; unclear D gene. Trimming cost V 2 bases and J 1 base, with 10 bases left between them. The germline gives CDR1 SGHVS, CDR2 FQNEAQ. The CDR3 spans 15 residues. The CDR3 reads CASSLRALGTDTQYF. DNA for the CDR3: TGTGCCAGCAGCTTAAGGGCGCTCGGCACAGATACGCAGTATTTT.

CDR3 DNA: TGCGCCAGCAGCTTGGCCTCACATGGCTACAATGAGCAGTTCTTC. Translating gives CASSLASHGYNEQFF. J is TRBJ2-1 and V is TRBV5-1; D call uncertain. Germline V gene data show CDR1 as SGHRS and CDR2 as YFSETQ. Trimming took off 0 bases at V and 3 bases at J, with 10 bases between the two ends. The CDR3 contains 15 residues.

The CDR3 nucleotides read TGTGCCAGCAGCTTGGCGGGGTCGGACGAGCAGTTCTTC. Translation gives CASSLAGSDEQFF. The chain joins TRBV5-4 to TRBJ2-1, with D possibly matching TRBD2 (5 bases). V was cut by 0 bases and J by 10 bases, with 11 bases left in between. CDR1 and CDR2 (germline): SGHNT, YYREEE (reference sequence). This CDR3 spans 13 amino acids.

This clone occurred a few times. The chain combines TRBV6-1 with TRBJ1-4; 10 bases align to TRBD1. Germline CDR1 is MNHNS and CDR2 is SASEGT. This CDR3 has 15 amino acids. Trimming cost V 5 bases and J 7 bases; bases outside gene matches: 7. CDR3 sequence: CASSITGQGGEKLFF. The CDR3 nucleotides are TGTGCCAGCAGTATTACAGGACAGGGGGGTGAAAAACTGTTTTTT.

V usage is TRBV4-2 and J usage is TRBJ2-3, with 10 bases fitting TRBD2. The V gene end was trimmed by 0 bases and the J gene end by 1 base; junction bases not matched to a gene: 4. There are 17 residues in the CDR3. Germline-derived CDR1 and CDR2 are LGHNA and YNFKEQ. CDR3 in amino acids: CASSQDPLAGGTDTQYF. The CDR3 DNA reads as TGTGCCAGCAGCCAAGACCCTCTAGCGGGGGGCACAGATACGCAGTATTTT.

This clone appeared once. The chain uses TRBV2 and TRBJ1-1; no clear D. The CDR3 is made up of 12 amino acids. From germline, CDR1 is SNHLY and CDR2 FYNNEI. The V and J ends lost 8 bases and 1 base respectively, with 8 bases between them. The CDR3 DNA reads as TGTGCCAGCCACAAGGCGAACACTGAAGCTTTCTTT. It codes for CASHKANTEAFF.

The rearrangement joins TRBV11-2 to TRBJ1-1; perhaps TRBD1 as D (5 bases). V lost 5 bases and J 2 bases, leaving 12 bases between the germline ends. The CDR3 contains 14 residues. Germline V gene lookup returns CDR1 SGHAT and CDR2 FQNNGV. CDR3 DNA sequence: TGTGCCAGCAGCCTCGGGACTTTAAACACTGAAGCTTTCTTT. It is translated as CASSLGTLNTEAFF.

The chain uses TRBV6-1 and TRBJ2-3; tentative D call: TRBD1 (6 bases). The CDR3 is made up of 17 amino acids. V lost 4 bases and J lost 1, with 18 bases in between. Germline values: CDR1 MNHNS, CDR2 SASEGT. This CDR3 reads CASSALGGPRGTDTQYF. The CDR3 nucleotides are TGTGCCAGCAGTGCACTTGGGGGCCCCCGGGGCACAGATACGCAGTATTTT.

The chain is built from TRBV19 and TRBJ1-5; D is perhaps TRBD1 (5 bases). V dropped 7 bases and J dropped 1 base, with 14 bases sitting between them. CDR3 length: 15 amino acids. Germline V lookup: CDR1 LNHDA, CDR2 SQIVND (reference sequence). For the CDR3, the DNA is TGTGCCAGTATGGGGGTCGGGAAGAGCAATCAGCCCCAGCATTTT. Translation: CASMGVGKSNQPQHF.

This chain joins TRBV5-1 and TRBJ2-2; possibly TRBD1 for D (6 bases). The CDR3 covers 14 residues. Trimming shortened V by 4 bases and J by 7 bases, and 14 bases separated the two germline ends. Per germline, CDR1 SGHRS and CDR2 YFSETQ. The CDR3 DNA reads TGCGCCAGCAGCCCCTTGGACAGATTCGGGGAGCTGTTTTTT. It codes for CASSPLDRFGELFF.

This rearrangement joins TRBV19 to TRBJ2-7; 12 bases map to TRBD2. CDR3 length: 16 residues. J lost 3 bases, V lost 3 bases, and 6 bases had no gene match. Germline V lookup: CDR1 LNHDA, CDR2 SQIVND (reference sequence). DNA of the CDR3: TGTGCCAGTAGTATGGGGACTAGCGGGCGAGTCTACGAGCAGTACTTC. The encoded protein is CASSMGTSGRVYEQYF. The full variable domain, its missing parts supplied by reference TRBV19 and TRBJ2-7, is DGGITQSPKYLFRKEGQNVTLSCEQNLNHDAMYWYRQDPGQGLRLIYYSQIVNDFQKGDIAEGYSVSREKKESFPLTVTSAQKNPTAFYLCASSMGTSGRVYEQYFGPGTRLTVT.

V is TRBV18 and J is TRBJ2-7; tentatively, D is TRBD1 (6 bases). The CDR3 covers 13 residues. Germline V lookup: CDR1 KGHSH, CDR2 LQKENI. The ends were cut back, 5 bases at V and 2 bases at J, with 10 bases in the middle. The CDR3, as DNA: TGTGCCAGCTCAGTTGACAGGACCTACGAGCAGTACTTC. Its protein is CASSVDRTYEQYF.

About this clone: An end of the junction differs from the germline gene, which may be a read error. The CDR3 protein is CLVVQSMWGYTF. The CDR3 DNA reads as TGCCTGGTCGTGCAGTCTATGTGGGGCTACACCTTC. The chain is built from TRBV19 and TRBJ1-2; D remains ambiguous. CDR1 is LNHDA and CDR2 is SQIVND in the germline V gene (reference sequence). CDR3 length equals 12 residues.